This T cell receptor beta chain came from a study of T cell responses to AZD1222 COVID-19 vaccine. V lost 5 bases, J lost 2 bases, and 10 bases lay in between. Germline V gene sequence: CDR1 LNHNV, CDR2 YYDKDF (reference sequence). There are 13 residues in the CDR3. The table came from immunoSEQ multiplex PCR; TCRdb's copy has only in-frame clones and leaves some out. The repertoire holds 150,000 or so clones, with approximately 93% as singletons. The receptor's source is an adult who received the AZD1222 COVID-19 vaccine. The chain uses TRBV15 and TRBJ2-7; TRBD1 is a possible D gene (6 bases). The sample was peripheral blood, taken 28 days after the second AZD1222 dose. The CDR3, as DNA: TGTGCCACCAGCTTCGGGACACCCTACGAGCAGTACTTC. Translated: CATSFGTPYEQYF.